A selection of T cell receptor beta chains follows, all from one sample in a study of identical twins. TCRdb re-analysed the 5' RACE reads in MiXCR, keeping a single row per CDR3 protein. This repertoire shows about 550,000 distinct CDR3 sequences, more than 20% found once; its top ten account for 0.48%. These data also featured in a second study, about yellow fever vaccine responses in identical twins.

Sequenced: CD4+ T cells sorted from blood. The origin of the receptors is a woman in her late teens or twenties in good health. Both conserved end residues are part of each CDR3. The D gene is left open where the match is weak. Clone size is stated in some rows and not others, as once, few, many or a class when expanded.

J gene: TRBJ2-7
D gene: TRBD1
clone size: few
V gene: TRBV5-1
CDR3 length: 15
CDR3 protein: CASSPNGQGLYEQYF
CDR3 DNA: TGCGCCAGCAGCCCAAACGGACAGGGACTCTACGAGCAGTACTTC

J gene: TRBJ2-1
D gene: NA
clone size: few
V gene: TRBV28
CDR3 length: 15
CDR3 protein: CASSRSRFSYNEQFF
CDR3 DNA: TGTGCCAGCAGCCGTTCTAGATTTTCCTACAATGAGCAGTTCTTC

J gene: TRBJ2-5
D gene: NA
clone size: few
V gene: TRBV7-3
CDR3 length: 14
CDR3 protein: CASSLKVGQETQYF
CDR3 DNA: TGTGCCAGCAGCTTAAAAGTGGGCCAAGAGACCCAGTACTTC

J gene: TRBJ2-1
D gene: TRBD2
clone size: few
V gene: TRBV28
CDR3 length: 16
CDR3 protein: CASGTSGPPSYNEQFF
CDR3 DNA: TGTGCCAGTGGGACTAGCGGACCACCCTCCTACAATGAGCAGTTCTTC

J gene: TRBJ1-1
D gene: NA
clone size: NA
V gene: TRBV11-3
CDR3 length: 13
CDR3 protein: CASREGVNTEAFF
CDR3 DNA: TGTGCCAGCAGGGAAGGCGTGAACACTGAAGCTTTCTTT

J gene: TRBJ1-5
D gene: NA
clone size: few
V gene: TRBV10-3
CDR3 length: 16
CDR3 protein: CATEDADGNSNQPQHF
CDR3 DNA: TGTGCCACCGAGGATGCGGACGGAAATAGCAATCAGCCCCAGCATTTT

J gene: TRBJ2-3
D gene: NA
clone size: few
V gene: TRBV6-1
CDR3 length: 15
CDR3 protein: CASSMTGAVTDTQYF
CDR3 DNA: TGTGCCAGCAGCATGACAGGTGCGGTCACAGATACGCAGTATTTT

J gene: TRBJ1-1
D gene: NA
clone size: NA
V gene: TRBV20-1
CDR3 length: 14
CDR3 protein: CSALPNRVATEAFF
CDR3 DNA: TGCAGTGCACTTCCTAACAGGGTGGCGACTGAAGCTTTCTTT

J gene: TRBJ1-4
D gene: NA
clone size: NA
V gene: TRBV4-1
CDR3 length: 16
CDR3 protein: CASSQDLLSTNEKLFF
CDR3 DNA: TGCGCCAGCAGCCAAGATCTCCTATCAACTAATGAAAAACTGTTTTTT

J gene: TRBJ2-7
D gene: NA
clone size: NA
V gene: TRBV28
CDR3 length: 12
CDR3 protein: CASTKGAYEQYF
CDR3 DNA: TGTGCCAGCACCAAGGGGGCCTACGAGCAGTACTTC

J gene: TRBJ1-1
D gene: NA
clone size: NA
V gene: TRBV5-1
CDR3 length: 15
CDR3 protein: CASSLGGRENTEAFF
CDR3 DNA: TGCGCCAGCAGCTTGGGGGGCAGAGAGAACACTGAAGCTTTCTTT

J gene: TRBJ2-7
D gene: TRBD2
clone size: NA
V gene: TRBV6-5
CDR3 length: 12
CDR3 protein: CASGEGSYEQYF
CDR3 DNA: TGTGCCAGCGGGGAGGGATCCTACGAGCAGTACTTC

J gene: TRBJ1-3
D gene: NA
clone size: many
V gene: TRBV12-3/TRBV12-4
CDR3 length: 15
CDR3 protein: CASRPEESSGNTIYF
CDR3 DNA: TGTGCCAGCAGGCCGGAGGAGAGCTCTGGAAACACCATATATTTT

J gene: TRBJ2-2
D gene: NA
clone size: few
V gene: TRBV5-1
CDR3 length: 14
CDR3 protein: CASSSQGNAGELFF
CDR3 DNA: TGCGCCAGCAGCTCCCAGGGTAACGCCGGGGAGCTGTTTTTT

J gene: TRBJ2-3
D gene: TRBD2
clone size: NA
V gene: TRBV10-3
CDR3 length: 16
CDR3 protein: CAISESGGRPKDTQYF
CDR3 DNA: TGTGCCATCAGTGAGTCCGGCGGGAGGCCTAAGGATACGCAGTATTTT

J gene: TRBJ2-1
D gene: NA
clone size: few
V gene: TRBV2
CDR3 length: 13
CDR3 protein: CASSVIEDNEQFF
CDR3 DNA: TGTGCCAGCAGTGTAATAGAAGACAATGAGCAGTTCTTC

J gene: TRBJ2-3
D gene: NA
clone size: few
V gene: TRBV5-1
CDR3 length: 16
CDR3 protein: CASSLRSSSYTDTQYF
CDR3 DNA: TGCGCCAGCAGCTTGCGCTCCAGCAGCTACACAGATACGCAGTATTTT

J gene: TRBJ1-1
D gene: NA
clone size: few
V gene: TRBV5-1
CDR3 length: 12
CDR3 protein: CASRWGGSEAFF
CDR3 DNA: TGCGCCAGCAGATGGGGGGGATCCGAAGCTTTCTTT

J gene: TRBJ2-6
D gene: TRBD1
clone size: few
V gene: TRBV27
CDR3 length: 17
CDR3 protein: CASSPGQGFSGANVLTF
CDR3 DNA: TGTGCCAGCAGCCCGGGACAGGGCTTCTCTGGGGCCAACGTCCTGACTTTC

J gene: TRBJ1-6
D gene: NA
clone size: NA
V gene: TRBV28
CDR3 length: 18
CDR3 protein: CASSLGLPGQFHNSPLHF
CDR3 DNA: TGTGCCAGCAGTTTAGGGTTACCTGGACAATTTCACAATTCACCCCTCCACTTT

J gene: TRBJ1-6
D gene: NA
clone size: few
V gene: TRBV28
CDR3 length: 14
CDR3 protein: CASRLRSNNSPLHF
CDR3 DNA: TGTGCCAGCAGGCTGAGGAGCAATAATTCACCCCTCCACTTT

J gene: TRBJ1-1
D gene: NA
clone size: NA
V gene: TRBV27
CDR3 length: 15
CDR3 protein: CASRQGSWLGGEAFF
CDR3 DNA: TGTGCCAGCAGACAGGGATCCTGGCTGGGGGGTGAAGCTTTCTTT

J gene: TRBJ2-4
D gene: NA
clone size: NA
V gene: TRBV4-1
CDR3 length: 20
CDR3 protein: CASSQDPNRDGGRRKNIQYF
CDR3 DNA: TGCGCCAGCAGCCAAGATCCCAACAGGGACGGGGGTAGGAGGAAAAACATTCAGTACTTC

J gene: TRBJ2-5
D gene: NA
clone size: NA
V gene: TRBV9
CDR3 length: 16
CDR3 protein: CASSVGALPIQETQYF
CDR3 DNA: TGTGCCAGCAGCGTAGGTGCCCTGCCGATCCAAGAGACCCAGTACTTC

J gene: TRBJ1-5
D gene: TRBD1
clone size: NA
V gene: TRBV20-1
CDR3 length: 13
CDR3 protein: CSATGESNQPQHF
CDR3 DNA: TGCAGTGCCACAGGGGAGAGCAATCAGCCCCAGCATTTT

J gene: TRBJ2-3
D gene: NA
clone size: NA
V gene: TRBV29-1
CDR3 length: 11
CDR3 protein: CSVEGADTQYF
CDR3 DNA: TGCAGCGTTGAAGGGGCAGATACGCAGTATTTT

J gene: TRBJ2-2
D gene: TRBD2
clone size: few
V gene: TRBV27
CDR3 length: 18
CDR3 protein: CASTISSGGLPNTGELFF
CDR3 DNA: TGTGCCAGTACCATAAGTAGCGGGGGGCTACCGAACACCGGGGAGCTGTTTTTT

J gene: TRBJ2-5
D gene: NA
clone size: few
V gene: TRBV20-1
CDR3 length: 12
CDR3 protein: CSAGQPQETQYF
CDR3 DNA: TGCAGTGCCGGACAACCACAAGAGACCCAGTACTTC

J gene: TRBJ1-1
D gene: NA
clone size: NA
V gene: TRBV12-3/TRBV12-4
CDR3 length: 14
CDR3 protein: CASSLKGGNTEAFF
CDR3 DNA: TGTGCCAGCAGTTTGAAGGGGGGGAACACTGAAGCTTTCTTT

J gene: TRBJ2-4
D gene: TRBD2
clone size: few
V gene: TRBV4-1
CDR3 length: 17
CDR3 protein: CASSQTPSGTSKNIQYF
CDR3 DNA: TGCGCCAGCAGCCAAACGCCTAGCGGGACCTCCAAAAACATTCAGTACTTC

J gene: TRBJ2-1
D gene: NA
clone size: few
V gene: TRBV20-1
CDR3 length: 11
CDR3 protein: CSASSGFEQFF
CDR3 DNA: TGCAGTGCTAGTAGCGGTTTTGAGCAGTTCTTC

J gene: TRBJ1-6
D gene: TRBD1
clone size: few
V gene: TRBV12-3/TRBV12-4
CDR3 length: 14
CDR3 protein: CASSWGGTASPLHF
CDR3 DNA: TGTGCCAGCAGCTGGGGCGGGACAGCTTCACCCCTCCACTTT